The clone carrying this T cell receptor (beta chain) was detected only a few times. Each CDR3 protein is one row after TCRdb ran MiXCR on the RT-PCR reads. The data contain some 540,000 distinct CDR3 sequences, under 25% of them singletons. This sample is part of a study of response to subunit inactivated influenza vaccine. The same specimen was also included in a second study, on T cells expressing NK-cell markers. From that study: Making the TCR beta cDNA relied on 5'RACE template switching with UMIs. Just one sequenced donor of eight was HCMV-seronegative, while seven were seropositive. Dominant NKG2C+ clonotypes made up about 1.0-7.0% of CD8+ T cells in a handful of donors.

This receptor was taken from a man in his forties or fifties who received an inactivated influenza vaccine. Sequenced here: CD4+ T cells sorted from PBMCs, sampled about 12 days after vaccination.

In DNA, the CDR3 is TGTGCCACCACCAAAGGGGCCAGGGCAGGAGGGAATGAGCAGTTCTTC. The encoded protein is CATTKGARAGGNEQFF. The chain recombines TRBV5-6 with TRBJ2-1; D possibly corresponds to TRBD2 (6 bases). V was pared by 9 bases and J by 7 bases, with 26 bases between. The germline V gene has CDR1 SGHDT and CDR2 YYEEEE. The CDR3 loop spans 16 amino acids.